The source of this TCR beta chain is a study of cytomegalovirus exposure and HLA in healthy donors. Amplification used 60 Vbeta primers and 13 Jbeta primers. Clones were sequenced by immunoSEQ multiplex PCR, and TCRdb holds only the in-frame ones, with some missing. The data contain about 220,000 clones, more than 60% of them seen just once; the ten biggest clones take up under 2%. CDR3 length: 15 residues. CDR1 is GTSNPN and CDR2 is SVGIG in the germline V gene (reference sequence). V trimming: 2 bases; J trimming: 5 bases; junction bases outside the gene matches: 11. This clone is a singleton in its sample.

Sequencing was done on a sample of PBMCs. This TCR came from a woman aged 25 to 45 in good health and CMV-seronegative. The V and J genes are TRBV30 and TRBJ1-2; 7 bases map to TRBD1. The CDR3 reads CAWSRRGTDIYGYTF. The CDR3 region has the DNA TGTGCCTGGAGTAGAAGGGGGACAGATATTTATGGCTACACCTTC. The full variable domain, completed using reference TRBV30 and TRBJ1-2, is SQTIHQWPATLVQPVGSPLSLECTVEGTSNPNLYWYRQAAGRGLQLLFYSVGIGQISSEVPQNLSASRPQDRQFILSSKKLLLSDSGFYLCAWSRRGTDIYGYTFGSGTRLTVV.